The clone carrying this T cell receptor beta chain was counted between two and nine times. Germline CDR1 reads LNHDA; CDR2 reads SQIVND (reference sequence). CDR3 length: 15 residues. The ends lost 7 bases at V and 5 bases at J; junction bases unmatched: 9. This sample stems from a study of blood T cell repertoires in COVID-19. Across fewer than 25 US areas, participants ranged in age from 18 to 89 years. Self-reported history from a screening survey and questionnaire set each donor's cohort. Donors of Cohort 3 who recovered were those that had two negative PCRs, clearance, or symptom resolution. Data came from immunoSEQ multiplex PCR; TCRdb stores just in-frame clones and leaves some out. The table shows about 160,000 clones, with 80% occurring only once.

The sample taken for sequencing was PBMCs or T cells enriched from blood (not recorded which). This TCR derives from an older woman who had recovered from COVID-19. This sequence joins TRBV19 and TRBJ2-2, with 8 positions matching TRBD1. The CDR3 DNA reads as TGTGCCAGTACTTTGGGACAGGTGGGGACCGGGGAGCTGTTTTTT. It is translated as CASTLGQVGTGELFF.